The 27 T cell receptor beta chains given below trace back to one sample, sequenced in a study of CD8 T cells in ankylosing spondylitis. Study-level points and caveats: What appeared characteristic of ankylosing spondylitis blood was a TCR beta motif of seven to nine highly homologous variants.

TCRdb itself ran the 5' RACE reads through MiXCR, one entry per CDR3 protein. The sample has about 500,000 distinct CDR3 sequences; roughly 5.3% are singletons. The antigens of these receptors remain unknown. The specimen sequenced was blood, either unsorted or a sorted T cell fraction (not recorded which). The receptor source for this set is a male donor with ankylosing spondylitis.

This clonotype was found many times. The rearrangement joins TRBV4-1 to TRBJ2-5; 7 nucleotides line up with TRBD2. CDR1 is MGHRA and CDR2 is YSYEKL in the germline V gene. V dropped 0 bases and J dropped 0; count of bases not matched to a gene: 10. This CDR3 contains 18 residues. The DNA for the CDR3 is TGCGCCAGCAGCCAAGAAATGGCCGGGACTACCCACCAAGAGACCCAGTACTTC. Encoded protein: CASSQEMAGTTHQETQYF.

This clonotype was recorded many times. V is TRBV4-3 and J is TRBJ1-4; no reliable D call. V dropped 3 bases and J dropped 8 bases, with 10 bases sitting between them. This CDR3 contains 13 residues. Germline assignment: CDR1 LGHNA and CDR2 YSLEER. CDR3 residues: CASSQTFREKLFF. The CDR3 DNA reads TGCGCCAGCAGCCAGACCTTTAGGGAAAAACTGTTTTTT.

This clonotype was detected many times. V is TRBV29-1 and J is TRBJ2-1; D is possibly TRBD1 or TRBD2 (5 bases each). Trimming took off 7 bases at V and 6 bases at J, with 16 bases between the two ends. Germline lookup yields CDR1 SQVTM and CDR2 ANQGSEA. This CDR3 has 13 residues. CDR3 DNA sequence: TGCAGCGCCAGGGCCCTAGCTCTCAATGAGCAGTTCTTC. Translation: CSARALALNEQFF.

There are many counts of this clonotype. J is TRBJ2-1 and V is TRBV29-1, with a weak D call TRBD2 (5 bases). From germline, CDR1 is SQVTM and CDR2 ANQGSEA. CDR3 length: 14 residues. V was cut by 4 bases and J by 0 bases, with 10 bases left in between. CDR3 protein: CSVAGGGSYNEQFF. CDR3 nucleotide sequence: TGCAGCGTTGCCGGCGGAGGCTCCTACAATGAGCAGTTCTTC.

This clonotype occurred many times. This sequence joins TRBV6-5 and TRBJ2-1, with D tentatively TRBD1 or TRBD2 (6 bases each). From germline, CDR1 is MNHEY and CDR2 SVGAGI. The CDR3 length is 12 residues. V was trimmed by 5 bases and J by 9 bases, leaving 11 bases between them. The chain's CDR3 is CASSRGRGEQFF. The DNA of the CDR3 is TGTGCCAGCAGTCGGGGGCGCGGTGAGCAGTTCTTC.

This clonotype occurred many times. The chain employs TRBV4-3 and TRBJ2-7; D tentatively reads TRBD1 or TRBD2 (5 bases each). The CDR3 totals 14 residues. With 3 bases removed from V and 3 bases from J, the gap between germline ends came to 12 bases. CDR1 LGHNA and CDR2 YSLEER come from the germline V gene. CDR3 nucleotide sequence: TGCGCCAGCAGCCACGGTGTGGGGGACTACGAGCAGTACTTC. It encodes CASSHGVGDYEQYF.

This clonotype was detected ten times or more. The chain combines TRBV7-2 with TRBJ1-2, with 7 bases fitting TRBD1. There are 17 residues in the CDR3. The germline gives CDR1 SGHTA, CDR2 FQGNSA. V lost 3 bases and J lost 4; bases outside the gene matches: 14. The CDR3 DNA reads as TGTGCCAGCAGCTTCACCTTCGGGACAGAAGCCTCCTATGGCTACACCTTC. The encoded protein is CASSFTFGTEASYGYTF.

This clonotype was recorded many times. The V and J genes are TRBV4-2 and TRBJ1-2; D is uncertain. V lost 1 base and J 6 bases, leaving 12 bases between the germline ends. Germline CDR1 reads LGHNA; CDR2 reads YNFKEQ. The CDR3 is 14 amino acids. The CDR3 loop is CASSQVSGLDGYTF. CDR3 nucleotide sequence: TGTGCCAGCAGCCAAGTTTCAGGACTAGATGGCTACACCTTC.

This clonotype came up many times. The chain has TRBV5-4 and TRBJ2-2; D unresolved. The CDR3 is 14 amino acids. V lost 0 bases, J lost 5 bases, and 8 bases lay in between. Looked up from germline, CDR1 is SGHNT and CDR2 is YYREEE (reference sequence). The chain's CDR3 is CASSLDLSTGELFF. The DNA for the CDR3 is TGTGCCAGCAGCTTGGACCTCTCGACCGGGGAGCTGTTTTTT. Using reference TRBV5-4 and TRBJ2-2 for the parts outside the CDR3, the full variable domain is ETGVTQSPTHLIKTRGQQVTLRCSSQSGHNTVSWYQQALGQGPQFIFQYYREEENGRGNFPPRFSGLQFPNYSSELNVNALELDDSALYLCASSLDLSTGELFFGEGSRLTVL.

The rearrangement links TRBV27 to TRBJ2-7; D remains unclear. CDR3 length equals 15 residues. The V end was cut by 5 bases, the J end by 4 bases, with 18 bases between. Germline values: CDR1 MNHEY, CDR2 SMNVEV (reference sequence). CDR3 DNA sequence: TGTGCCAGCAGTCAGACGCTAAGTTCAGCTTACGAGCAGTACTTC. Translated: CASSQTLSSAYEQYF.

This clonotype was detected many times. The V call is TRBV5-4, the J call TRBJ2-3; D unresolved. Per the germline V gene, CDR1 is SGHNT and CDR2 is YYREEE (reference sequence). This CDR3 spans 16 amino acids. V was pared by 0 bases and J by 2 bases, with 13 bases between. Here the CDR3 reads CASSLEVTSTTDTQYF. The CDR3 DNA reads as TGTGCCAGCAGCTTGGAGGTCACCTCGACCACAGATACGCAGTATTTT.

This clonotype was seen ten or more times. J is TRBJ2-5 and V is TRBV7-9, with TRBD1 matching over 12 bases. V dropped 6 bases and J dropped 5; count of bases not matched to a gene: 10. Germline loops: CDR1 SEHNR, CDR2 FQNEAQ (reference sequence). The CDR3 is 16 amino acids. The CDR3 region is CASRPTRDRGPETQYF. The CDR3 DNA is TGTGCCAGCAGACCAACCCGGGACAGGGGGCCGGAGACCCAGTACTTC.

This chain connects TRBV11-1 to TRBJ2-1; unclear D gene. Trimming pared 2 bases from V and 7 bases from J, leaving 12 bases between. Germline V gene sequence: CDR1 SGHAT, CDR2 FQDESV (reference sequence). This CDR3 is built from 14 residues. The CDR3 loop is CASSLPLMGNEQFF. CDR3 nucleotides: TGTGCCAGCAGCTTACCCTTGATGGGGAATGAGCAGTTCTTC. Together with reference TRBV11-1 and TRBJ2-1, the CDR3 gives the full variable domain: EAEVAQSPRYKITEKSQAVAFWCDPISGHATLYWYRQILGQGPELLVQFQDESVVDDSQLPKDRFSAERLKGVDSTLKIQPAELGDSAMYLCASSLPLMGNEQFFGPGTRLTVL.

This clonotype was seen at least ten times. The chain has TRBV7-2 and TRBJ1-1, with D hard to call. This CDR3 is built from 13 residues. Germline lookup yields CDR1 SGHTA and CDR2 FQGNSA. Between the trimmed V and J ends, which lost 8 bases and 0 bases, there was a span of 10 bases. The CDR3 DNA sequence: TGTGCCAGCCGCCGGCGGGTGAACACTGAAGCTTTCTTT. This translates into CASRRRVNTEAFF.

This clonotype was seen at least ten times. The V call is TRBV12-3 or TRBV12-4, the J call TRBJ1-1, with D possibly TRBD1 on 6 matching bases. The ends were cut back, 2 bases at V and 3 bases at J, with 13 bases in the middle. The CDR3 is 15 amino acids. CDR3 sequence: CASSLLGGGHTEAFF. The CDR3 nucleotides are TGTGCCAGCAGTTTATTAGGGGGAGGGCACACTGAAGCTTTCTTT.

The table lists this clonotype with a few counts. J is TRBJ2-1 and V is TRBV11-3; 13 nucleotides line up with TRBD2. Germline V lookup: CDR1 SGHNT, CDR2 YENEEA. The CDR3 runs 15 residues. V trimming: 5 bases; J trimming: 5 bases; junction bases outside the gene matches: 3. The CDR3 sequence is CASSRTSGSNNEQFF. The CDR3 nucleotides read TGTGCCAGCAGCCGGACTAGCGGGAGTAACAATGAGCAGTTCTTC.

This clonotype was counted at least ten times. The CDR3 sequence: CASSSTLTRAANYGYTF. CDR3 coding DNA: TGTGCCAGCAGCTCAACCTTAACAAGAGCGGCGAACTATGGCTACACCTTC. The chain combines TRBV7-2 with TRBJ1-2; no firm D call. Germline values: CDR1 SGHTA, CDR2 FQGNSA. V was cut by 4 bases and J by 2 bases, with 20 bases left in between. CDR3 length equals 17 residues.

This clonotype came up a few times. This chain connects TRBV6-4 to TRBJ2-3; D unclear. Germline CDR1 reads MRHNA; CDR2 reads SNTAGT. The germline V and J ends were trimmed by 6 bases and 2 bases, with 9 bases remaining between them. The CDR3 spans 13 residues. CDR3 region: CASSQLDTDTQYF. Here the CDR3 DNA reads TGTGCCAGCAGCCAACTTGACACAGATACGCAGTATTTT.

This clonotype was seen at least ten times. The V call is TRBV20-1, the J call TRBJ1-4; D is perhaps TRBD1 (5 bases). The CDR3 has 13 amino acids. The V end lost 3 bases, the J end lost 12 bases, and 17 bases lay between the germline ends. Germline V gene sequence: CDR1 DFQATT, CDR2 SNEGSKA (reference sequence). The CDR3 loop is CSASRKQEYELFF. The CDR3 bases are TGCAGTGCTAGTCGGAAACAGGAATATGAACTGTTTTTT.

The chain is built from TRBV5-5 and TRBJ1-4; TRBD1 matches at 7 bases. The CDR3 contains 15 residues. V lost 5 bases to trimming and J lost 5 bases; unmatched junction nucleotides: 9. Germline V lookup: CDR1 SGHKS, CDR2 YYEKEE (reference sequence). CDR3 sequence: CASRPLGQRNEKLFF. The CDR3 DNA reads TGTGCCAGCAGACCCCTGGGACAGAGGAATGAAAAACTGTTTTTT.

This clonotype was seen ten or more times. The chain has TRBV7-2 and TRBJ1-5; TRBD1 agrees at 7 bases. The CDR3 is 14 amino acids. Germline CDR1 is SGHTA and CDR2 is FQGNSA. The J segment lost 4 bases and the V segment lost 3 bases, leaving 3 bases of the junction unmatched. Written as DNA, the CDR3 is TGTGCCAGCAGCTTCCGACAGGGAAATCAGCCCCAGCATTTT. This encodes CASSFRQGNQPQHF.

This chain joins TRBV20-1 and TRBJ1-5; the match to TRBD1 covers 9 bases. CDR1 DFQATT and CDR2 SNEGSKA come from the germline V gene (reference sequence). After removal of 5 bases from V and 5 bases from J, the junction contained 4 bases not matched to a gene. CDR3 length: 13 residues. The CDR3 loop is CSAQGDRDQPQHF. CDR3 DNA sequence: TGCAGTGCTCAGGGGGACAGGGATCAGCCCCAGCATTTT.

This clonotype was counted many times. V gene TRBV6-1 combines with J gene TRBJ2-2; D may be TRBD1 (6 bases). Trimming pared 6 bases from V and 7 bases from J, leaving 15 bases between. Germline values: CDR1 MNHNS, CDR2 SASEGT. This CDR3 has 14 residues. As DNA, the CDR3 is TGTGCCAGCAGGCAACCCAGGGGTATCGGGGAGCTGTTTTTT. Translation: CASRQPRGIGELFF.

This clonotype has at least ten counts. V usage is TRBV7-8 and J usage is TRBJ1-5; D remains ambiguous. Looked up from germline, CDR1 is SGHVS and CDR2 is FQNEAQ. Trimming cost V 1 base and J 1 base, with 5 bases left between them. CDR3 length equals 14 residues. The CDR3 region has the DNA TGTGCCAGCAGCTTAGGGGAAAGCAATCAGCCCCAGCATTTT. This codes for CASSLGESNQPQHF.

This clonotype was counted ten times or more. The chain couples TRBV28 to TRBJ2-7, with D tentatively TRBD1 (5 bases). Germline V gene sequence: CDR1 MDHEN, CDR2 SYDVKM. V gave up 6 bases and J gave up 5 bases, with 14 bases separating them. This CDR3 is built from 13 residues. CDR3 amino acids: CASRVQVKDEQYF. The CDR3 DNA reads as TGTGCCAGCAGGGTACAGGTGAAAGACGAGCAGTACTTC.

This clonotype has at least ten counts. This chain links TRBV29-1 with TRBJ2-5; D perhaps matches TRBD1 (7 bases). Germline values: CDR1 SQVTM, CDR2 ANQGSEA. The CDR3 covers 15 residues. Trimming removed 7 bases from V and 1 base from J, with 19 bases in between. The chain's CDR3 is CSGGGTALIQETQYF. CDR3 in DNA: TGCAGCGGAGGGGGGACAGCCCTAATCCAAGAGACCCAGTACTTC.

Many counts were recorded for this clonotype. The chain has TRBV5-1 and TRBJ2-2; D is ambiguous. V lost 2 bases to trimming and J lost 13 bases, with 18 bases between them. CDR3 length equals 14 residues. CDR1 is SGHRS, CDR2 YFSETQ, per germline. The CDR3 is CASSFRLPPSGLFF. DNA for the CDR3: TGCGCCAGCAGCTTCCGACTGCCACCGTCGGGGCTGTTTTTT.